These 4 T cell receptor beta chains came from one sample sequenced in a study of blood T cells in healthy people across ages. Alongside a J-beta primer mix, a sample-barcoded 5' primer served in a second PCR lasting 7 to 11 cycles. TCRdb re-called the 5' RACE reads with MiXCR, one entry per CDR3 protein. The data contain 790,000 or so distinct CDR3 sequences, about 47% of them seen just once; the ten biggest clones take up around a sixth. Sequenced: blood. Receptors were obtained from an elderly man in good health.

J is TRBJ2-5 and V is TRBV27; D remains ambiguous. Trimming cost V 5 bases and J 11 bases, with 24 bases left between them. Looked up from germline, CDR1 is MNHEY and CDR2 is SMNVEV (reference sequence). The CDR3 has 15 residues. The CDR3 loop is CASSPSPDQYNEQYF. The CDR3, as DNA: TGTGCCAGCAGTCCGTCTCCGGACCAGTACAATGAGCAGTACTTC.

The chain combines TRBV20-1 with TRBJ2-4; 8 nucleotides align to TRBD2. The assigned J gene may be wrong: the sequence end matches TRBJ2-7 better. The CDR3 totals 14 residues. Germline-derived CDR1 and CDR2 are DFQATT and SNEGSKA (reference sequence). The CDR3 reads CSAARTSRSYEQYF. The CDR3 bases are TGCAGTGCTGCGCGGACTAGCCGAAGCTACGAGCAGTACTTC.

This clonotype was found a few times. V is TRBV6-6 and J is TRBJ1-2; D perhaps matches TRBD1 (5 bases). CDR3 size: 11 residues. Trimming cost V 6 bases and J 8 bases, with 10 bases left between them. Per germline, CDR1 MNHNY and CDR2 SVGAGI (reference sequence). CDR3 sequence reads: CASRQERGYTF. The CDR3 DNA is TGTGCCAGCAGACAGGAGAGGGGCTACACCTTC.

About this clonotype itself: Its ends do not fully match the called genes, so a read error is possible. The gene calls are TRBV10-3 and TRBJ2-1; D remains ambiguous. Germline V gene sequence: CDR1 ENHRY, CDR2 SYGVKD. This CDR3 contains 15 residues. This CDR3 is CAISEQPNSQETQFF. CDR3 nucleotides: TGCGCCATCAGTGAGCAGCCAAACAGTCAAGAGACCCAGTTCTTC.